The sequence of this TCR beta chain was determined in a study of blood T cell repertoires in COVID-19. Germline V lookup: CDR1 LGHDT, CDR2 YNNKEL (reference sequence). Trimming cost V 6 bases and J 2 bases, with 9 bases left between them. The CDR3 contains 13 residues. The repertoire was sequenced with immunoSEQ multiplex PCR; TCRdb's copy has only in-frame clones and lacks some. The sample contains roughly 200,000 clones, roughly 82% of which appear only once. The V gene is TRBV3-1 (or the pseudogene TRBV3-2), the J gene TRBJ2-3; weak D call: TRBD2 (6 bases). This TCR derives from a woman under 40 who had recovered from COVID-19. Sequenced sample: PBMCs or T cells enriched from blood (not recorded which). CDR3 in DNA: TGTGCCAGCAGGGGACTCCCCACAGATACGCAGTATTTT. Residues: CASRGLPTDTQYF.